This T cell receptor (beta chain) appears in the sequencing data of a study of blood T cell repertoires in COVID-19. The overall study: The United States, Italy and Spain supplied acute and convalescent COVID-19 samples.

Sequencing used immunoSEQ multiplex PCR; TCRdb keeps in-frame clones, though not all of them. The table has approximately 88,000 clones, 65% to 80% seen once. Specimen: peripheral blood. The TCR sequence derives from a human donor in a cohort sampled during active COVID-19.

The CDR3 reads CASSFPTNYRVSGANVLTF. Written as DNA, the CDR3 is TGTGCCAGCAGTTTCCCCACCAACTACAGGGTTTCTGGGGCCAACGTCCTGACTTTC. The V call is TRBV28, the J call TRBJ2-6; D might be TRBD1 (6 bases). Trimming removed 3 bases from V and 1 base from J, with 19 bases in between. Germline loops: CDR1 MDHEN, CDR2 SYDVKM. The length of the CDR3 is 19 residues.